This T cell receptor (beta chain) is from a study of control samples from healthy donors and cancer patients. The assay was immunoSEQ multiplex PCR, and TCRdb's table has in-frame clones only and misses some. The sample has approximately 170,000 clones, more than 85% seen once. The V end lost 2 bases, the J end lost 0 bases, and 6 bases lay between the germline ends. The CDR3 is 14 amino acids. CDR1 and CDR2 (germline): SGHTA, FQGNSA. What was sequenced was blood. V usage is TRBV7-2 and J usage is TRBJ2-3, with no clear D. The origin of this receptor is a woman in her thirties in good health. The CDR3 here is CASSLMVSTDTQYF. CDR3 nucleotide sequence: TGTGCCAGCAGCTTAATGGTCAGCACAGATACGCAGTATTTT.